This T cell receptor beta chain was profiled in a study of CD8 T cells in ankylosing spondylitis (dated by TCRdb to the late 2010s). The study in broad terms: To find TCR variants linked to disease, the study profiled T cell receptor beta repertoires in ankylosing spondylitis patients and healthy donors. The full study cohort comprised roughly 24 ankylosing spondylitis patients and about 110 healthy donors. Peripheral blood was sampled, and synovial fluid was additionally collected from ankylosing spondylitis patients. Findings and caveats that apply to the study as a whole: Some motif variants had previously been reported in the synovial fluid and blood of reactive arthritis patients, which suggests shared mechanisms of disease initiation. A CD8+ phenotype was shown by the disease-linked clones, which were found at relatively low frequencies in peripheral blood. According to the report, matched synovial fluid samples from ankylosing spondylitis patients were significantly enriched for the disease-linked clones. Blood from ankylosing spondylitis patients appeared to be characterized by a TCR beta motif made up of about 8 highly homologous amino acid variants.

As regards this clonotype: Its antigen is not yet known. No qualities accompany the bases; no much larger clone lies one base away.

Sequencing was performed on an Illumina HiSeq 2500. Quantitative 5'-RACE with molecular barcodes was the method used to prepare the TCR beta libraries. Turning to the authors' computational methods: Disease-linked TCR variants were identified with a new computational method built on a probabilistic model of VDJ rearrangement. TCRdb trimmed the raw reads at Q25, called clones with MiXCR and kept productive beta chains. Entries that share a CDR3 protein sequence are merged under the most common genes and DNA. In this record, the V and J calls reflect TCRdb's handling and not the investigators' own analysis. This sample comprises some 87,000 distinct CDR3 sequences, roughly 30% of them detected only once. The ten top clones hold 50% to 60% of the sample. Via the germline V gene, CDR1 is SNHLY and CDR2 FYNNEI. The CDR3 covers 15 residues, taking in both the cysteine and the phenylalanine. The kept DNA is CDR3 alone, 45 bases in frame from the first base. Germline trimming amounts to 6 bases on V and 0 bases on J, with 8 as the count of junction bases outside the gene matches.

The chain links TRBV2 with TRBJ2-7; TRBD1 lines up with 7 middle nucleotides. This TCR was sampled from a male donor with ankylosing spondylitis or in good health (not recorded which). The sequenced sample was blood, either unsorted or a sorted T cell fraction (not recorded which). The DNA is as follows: TGTGCCAGCAGCCCCAGGGGGACGGCCTCCTACGAGCAGTACTTC. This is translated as CASSPRGTASYEQYF.